This T cell receptor beta chain was recorded in a study of blood T cell repertoires in COVID-19. Authors' analysis steps: Researchers report that nucleated cell counts were estimated from reference gene primer amplification. Using immunoSEQ multiplex PCR, the repertoire was profiled, and TCRdb retains in-frame clones only, with some absent. V, J and clone size are taken as reported in that table, and D and trimming were inferred from the DNA itself. The table lists around 170,000 clones, under 90% of them singletons. CDR1 SGHRS and CDR2 YFSETQ come from the germline V gene. CDR3 length: 15 residues. Germline trimming cut 0 bases from V and 3 bases from J; bases unmatched to any gene: 3.

This chain uses TRBV5-1 with TRBJ2-7; TRBD1 matches 10 bases. The sequencing input was PBMCs or T cells enriched from blood (not recorded which). This sequence was found in a man aged 45-65 years who had recovered from COVID-19. This CDR3 is CASSLGRTGGYEQYF. The CDR3 DNA sequence: TGCGCCAGCAGCTTGGGTAGGACAGGGGGCTACGAGCAGTACTTC.